These T cell receptor beta chains were read from a single sample in a study of regulatory T cells in long-lasting Graves disease. In TCRdb, the multiplex PCR reads were re-called with MiXCR into one record per CDR3 protein. Seen here are 350,000 to 500,000 distinct CDR3 sequences, about 15% observed once, and the top ten hold approximately 11%. These data were also filed under a second study, of T cells in Graves' hyperthyroidism and ophthalmopathy.

Specimen: peripheral blood mononuclear cells (PBMCs), collected at new diagnosis, from a patient treated with antithyroid drugs. The receptors shown here come from a woman in her 30s with Graves disease. Both conserved end residues are part of each CDR3. A D gene is named only where the DNA matches it firmly. Only some rows state a clone size, as once, few, many or a class for expanded clones.

CDR3 DNA: TGTGCCAGCAGCTTAGAGGTTGCGCGGGACTACAATGAGCAGTTCTTC
CDR3 protein: CASSLEVARDYNEQFF
D gene: NA
V gene: TRBV11-3
clone size: many
J gene: TRBJ2-1

CDR3 DNA: TGTGCCAGCAGTTTATTACGGTCGGCGGGAGGAGAACACTCCTACAATGAGCAGTTCTTC
CDR3 protein: CASSLLRSAGGEHSYNEQFF
D gene: TRBD2
V gene: TRBV28
clone size: many
J gene: TRBJ2-1

CDR3 DNA: TGTGCCAACAGCAGGGGCACCTACAATGAGCAGTCCTTC
CDR3 protein: CANSRGTYNEQSF
D gene: NA
V gene: TRBV14
clone size: few
J gene: TRBJ2-1

CDR3 DNA: TGTGCCAGCAGTGTTCAGCTTCTCACAGATACGCAGTATTTT
CDR3 protein: CASSVQLLTDTQYF
D gene: NA
V gene: TRBV2
clone size: many
J gene: TRBJ2-3

CDR3 DNA: TGCAGTGCTACTCGGGGTAGCGACGCCTACGAGCAGTACTTC
CDR3 protein: CSATRGSDAYEQYF
D gene: NA
V gene: TRBV20-1
clone size: many
J gene: TRBJ2-7

CDR3 DNA: TGTGCCAGCAGCCCCAACGGGAGGCGCCCCAATGAGCAGTTCTTC
CDR3 protein: CASSPNGRRPNEQFF
D gene: TRBD2
V gene: TRBV7-2
clone size: many
J gene: TRBJ2-1

CDR3 DNA: TGTGCCAGCAGCAGAAGCGGGAGGGACTACGAGCAGTACTTC
CDR3 protein: CASSRSGRDYEQYF
D gene: TRBD2
V gene: TRBV7-6
clone size: NA
J gene: TRBJ2-7

CDR3 DNA: TGTGCCAGCAGTTCGTTTGGCTCCTACAATGAGCAGTTCTTC
CDR3 protein: CASSSFGSYNEQFF
D gene: NA
V gene: TRBV7-2
clone size: many
J gene: TRBJ2-1

CDR3 DNA: TGTGCCAGCAGCCAACGACAGGCGTTTTATAATTCACCCCTCCACTTT
CDR3 protein: CASSQRQAFYNSPLHF
D gene: NA
V gene: TRBV3-1
clone size: many
J gene: TRBJ1-6

CDR3 DNA: TGTGCCAGCTACCCAAGGCGGAGCTCCTACGAGCAGTACTTC
CDR3 protein: CASYPRRSSYEQYF
D gene: NA
V gene: TRBV2
clone size: many
J gene: TRBJ2-7

CDR3 DNA: TGCAGTGCTAGCCGGGAAAGTTTTACAGATACGCAGTATTTT
CDR3 protein: CSASRESFTDTQYF
D gene: NA
V gene: TRBV20-1
clone size: many
J gene: TRBJ2-3

CDR3 DNA: TGTGCCAGCACCCCAAGGCGGGGGTCGGGAAACACTGAAGCTTTCTTT
CDR3 protein: CASTPRRGSGNTEAFF
D gene: NA
V gene: TRBV2
clone size: NA
J gene: TRBJ1-1

CDR3 DNA: TGTGCCAGCGCCCCTAGGGGGGAGGGGAGCTACAATGAGCAGTTCTTC
CDR3 protein: CASAPRGEGSYNEQFF
D gene: NA
V gene: TRBV12-3/TRBV12-4
clone size: many
J gene: TRBJ2-1

CDR3 DNA: TGTGCCAGCAGTTCCTTAGCGGGAGGCCCGTCTGGGGCCAACGTCCTGACTTTC
CDR3 protein: CASSSLAGGPSGANVLTF
D gene: TRBD2
V gene: TRBV6-5
clone size: NA
J gene: TRBJ2-6

CDR3 DNA: TGTGCCAGCACCTTTGCCGCCAGTAGCACAGATACGCAGTATTTT
CDR3 protein: CASTFAASSTDTQYF
D gene: NA
V gene: TRBV7-2
clone size: NA
J gene: TRBJ2-3

CDR3 DNA: TGTGCCAGCAGCCAAGGGGCGTATGGCGAGCAGTACTTC
CDR3 protein: CASSQGAYGEQYF
D gene: NA
V gene: TRBV3-1
clone size: many
J gene: TRBJ2-7

CDR3 DNA: TGTGCCAGTTTGGACGTCGTAGGGGAGGGGTTCTTC
CDR3 protein: CASLDVVGEGFF
D gene: TRBD2
V gene: TRBV28
clone size: few
J gene: TRBJ2-1

CDR3 DNA: TGTGCCAGCAGTGGCGTCGGCACAGATACGCAGTATTTT
CDR3 protein: CASSGVGTDTQYF
D gene: NA
V gene: TRBV28
clone size: many
J gene: TRBJ2-3

CDR3 DNA: TGTGCCAGCAGTTTACGGTCCGAGCAGTACTTC
CDR3 protein: CASSLRSEQYF
D gene: NA
V gene: TRBV28
clone size: many
J gene: TRBJ2-7

CDR3 DNA: TGTGCCAGCAGCGTTCGTGGCCCACCCCTCCACTTT
CDR3 protein: CASSVRGPPLHF
D gene: NA
V gene: TRBV9
clone size: NA
J gene: TRBJ1-6

CDR3 DNA: TGTGCCCGCAGTACCTCGGGGGGGGTTAGCACAGATACGCAGTATTTT
CDR3 protein: CARSTSGGVSTDTQYF
D gene: TRBD2
V gene: TRBV27
clone size: few
J gene: TRBJ2-3

CDR3 DNA: TGTGCCACCAGCAGAGCCCGACGAGGTGGTAACTATGGCTACACCTTC
CDR3 protein: CATSRARRGGNYGYTF
D gene: NA
V gene: TRBV15
clone size: few
J gene: TRBJ1-2

CDR3 DNA: TGTGCCAGCAGCTCGGTGTATGGGACTGAAGCTTTCTTT
CDR3 protein: CASSSVYGTEAFF
D gene: NA
V gene: TRBV7-2
clone size: many
J gene: TRBJ1-1

CDR3 DNA: TGTGCCAGCAGACCCCGGGACAGATTTTTTGCGGAGACCCAGTACTTC
CDR3 protein: CASRPRDRFFAETQYF
D gene: TRBD1
V gene: TRBV28
clone size: many
J gene: TRBJ2-5

CDR3 DNA: TGCAGTGCTACCGGGACTCACTACACCGGGGAGCTGTTTTTT
CDR3 protein: CSATGTHYTGELFF
D gene: NA
V gene: TRBV20-1
clone size: many
J gene: TRBJ2-2

CDR3 DNA: TGTGCCAGCAGCCCGACGACAGGACAGGGGTACGAGCAGTACTTC
CDR3 protein: CASSPTTGQGYEQYF
D gene: TRBD1
V gene: TRBV7-2
clone size: many
J gene: TRBJ2-7

CDR3 DNA: TGTGCCAGCAGCCGATCGGACAGGGACTATGGCTACACCTTC
CDR3 protein: CASSRSDRDYGYTF
D gene: TRBD1
V gene: TRBV4-2
clone size: NA
J gene: TRBJ1-2

CDR3 DNA: TGTGCCAGCAGCTTAATAGGTGTTAATGAGCAGTTCTTC
CDR3 protein: CASSLIGVNEQFF
D gene: NA
V gene: TRBV7-9
clone size: NA
J gene: TRBJ2-1

CDR3 DNA: TGTGCCAGCAGTGAATACTTGGGATATGGCTACACCTTC
CDR3 protein: CASSEYLGYGYTF
D gene: NA
V gene: TRBV6-1
clone size: many
J gene: TRBJ1-2

CDR3 DNA: TGTGCCAGCAGTTACTCAGGGGGCTTCGGGAACACTGAAGCTTTCTTT
CDR3 protein: CASSYSGGFGNTEAFF
D gene: TRBD1
V gene: TRBV28
clone size: many
J gene: TRBJ1-1

CDR3 DNA: TGTGCCAGCACCTGGACAGGGAGAGAGCCCCAGCATTTT
CDR3 protein: CASTWTGREPQHF
D gene: TRBD1
V gene: TRBV12-3/TRBV12-4
clone size: many
J gene: TRBJ1-5

CDR3 DNA: TGTGCCACCAGTGATAAATACACAGATACGCAGTATTTT
CDR3 protein: CATSDKYTDTQYF
D gene: NA
V gene: TRBV24-1
clone size: NA
J gene: TRBJ2-3

CDR3 DNA: TGCGCCAGCAGCTTCATTAGCAAACGGTTCTTC
CDR3 protein: CASSFISKRFF
D gene: NA
V gene: TRBV5-1
clone size: many
J gene: TRBJ2-1

CDR3 DNA: TGTGCCAGCAGCGTACAGGAGGGGCGATGGAAGTACAATGAGCAGTTCTTC
CDR3 protein: CASSVQEGRWKYNEQFF
D gene: NA
V gene: TRBV9
clone size: many
J gene: TRBJ2-1

CDR3 DNA: TGTGCCAGCAGACTTGCCCGAGTAGCCCCGAACTATGGCTACACCTTC
CDR3 protein: CASRLARVAPNYGYTF
D gene: NA
V gene: TRBV12-3/TRBV12-4
clone size: many
J gene: TRBJ1-2

CDR3 DNA: TGCGCCAGCAGCCGGACAGGGGAAAACACCGGGGAGCTGTTTTTT
CDR3 protein: CASSRTGENTGELFF
D gene: TRBD1
V gene: TRBV5-1
clone size: many
J gene: TRBJ2-2

CDR3 DNA: TGTGCCAGCAGTTGGGTCGGGAGCAGGTACAGAGAAGAAATTGAAAAACTGTTTTTT
CDR3 protein: CASSWVGSRYREEIEKLFF
D gene: NA
V gene: TRBV28
clone size: once
J gene: TRBJ1-4

CDR3 DNA: TGTGCCAGCAGTTTAAAGGGGGTTCCGCCCTACGAGCAGTACTTC
CDR3 protein: CASSLKGVPPYEQYF
D gene: NA
V gene: TRBV27
clone size: many
J gene: TRBJ2-7

CDR3 DNA: TGTGCCAGCGGCTCATCGGGAGATCGGGCGGAGACCCAGTACTTC
CDR3 protein: CASGSSGDRAETQYF
D gene: NA
V gene: TRBV28
clone size: many
J gene: TRBJ2-5

CDR3 DNA: TGTGCCAGCAGTTTAAGGCCTCTACTGGGGGCAGCCCCAGATACGCAGTATTTT
CDR3 protein: CASSLRPLLGAAPDTQYF
D gene: NA
V gene: TRBV12-3/TRBV12-4
clone size: many
J gene: TRBJ2-3

CDR3 DNA: TGTGCCAGCAGCCCCCCCGGGCAGACCTCCTACAATGAGCAGTTCTTC
CDR3 protein: CASSPPGQTSYNEQFF
D gene: NA
V gene: TRBV28
clone size: many
J gene: TRBJ2-1

CDR3 DNA: TGTGCCAGCAGTTCGGATAAGTTAGGATACGAGCAGTACTTC
CDR3 protein: CASSSDKLGYEQYF
D gene: NA
V gene: TRBV28
clone size: many
J gene: TRBJ2-7

CDR3 DNA: TGTGCCAGCAGCTTAGGGTCTCGTAATGAGCAGTTCTTC
CDR3 protein: CASSLGSRNEQFF
D gene: NA
V gene: TRBV7-9
clone size: NA
J gene: TRBJ2-1

CDR3 DNA: TGTGCCAGCAGCCCCCGAACAGGGGTAAACTACGAGCAGTACTTC
CDR3 protein: CASSPRTGVNYEQYF
D gene: TRBD1
V gene: TRBV6-1
clone size: many
J gene: TRBJ2-7